The clone carrying this TCR beta chain has only a few counts. The data stem from a study of shared T cell receptors in the human thymus. Libraries were prepared by immunoSEQ multiplex PCR; TCRdb keeps only in-frame clonotypes and omits some of them. The table records about 660,000 clones, approximately 88% of them present only once. A further study also used this sample, focusing on human thymus T cells. That work states: Immunologically healthy infants in Finland undergoing congenital heart defect surgery were the donors. Corrective heart surgery yielded resections, and these provided the thymus tissue. Use of V and J genes seemed skewed within the thymic and blood repertoires. Unrelated people showed highly overlapping thymic repertoires, related research reported.

The TCR originated in a boy under two years old with a congenital heart defect. The sequenced sample consisted of thymocytes.

CDR3 residues: CASSSSDRGGNQPQHF. DNA for the CDR3: TGTGCCAGCAGTTCCTCGGACAGGGGTGGCAATCAGCCCCAGCATTTT. This chain joins TRBV6-5 and TRBJ1-5; TRBD1 aligns across 9 bases. The CDR3 runs to 16 residues. The trim removed 4 bases at V and 2 bases at J, leaving 6 bases unmatched. Germline V lookup: CDR1 MNHEY, CDR2 SVGAGI.